The entry below gives a single T cell receptor beta chain sequence along with its context. Its antigen remains unknown. The data derive from a study of monozygotic twins with inflammatory bowel disease. Study observations and caveats: Twins with IBD had fewer clonotypes in common with others than healthy twins, particularly during disease activity. A single strong clonotype or signal linked to IBD was not supported.

The CDR3 spans 18 residues. TCRdb reprocessed the 5' RACE reads, with one entry per CDR3 protein and no DNA. Its table lists some 440,000 distinct CDR3 sequences. Material for sequencing was blood. V gene TRBV12-3 or TRBV12-4 combines with J gene TRBJ2-6; TCRdb designates TRBD1, a call that cannot be tested without DNA. The TCR comes from a human donor with ulcerative colitis or Crohn's disease, or a healthy co-twin of an affected twin (not recorded which). Here the CDR3 reads CASSLGGGGDAGANVLTF.